The 17 T cell receptor beta chains presented below share a single source sample, sequenced in a study of blood T cell repertoires in COVID-19. Profiled with immunoSEQ multiplex PCR; TCRdb holds only in-frame clones, not every one. Among 200,000 to 300,000 clones listed, 81% were seen once. The sequencing sample was made of peripheral blood. These receptors originate from a woman of 80 years or more with COVID-19, enrolled during active disease.

The chain carries TRBV7-9 and TRBJ2-3, with 8 positions matching TRBD2. The J segment lost 3 bases and the V segment lost 1 base, leaving 15 bases of the junction unmatched. Germline CDR1 and CDR2: SEHNR and FQNEAQ (reference sequence). This CDR3 is built from 19 residues. DNA for the CDR3: TGTGCCAGCAGCTTAGTTTACTCAGCGGGGGTAATTGCAACAGATACGCAGTATTTT. It specifies CASSLVYSAGVIATDTQYF.

The chain is built from TRBV18 and TRBJ2-5; 12 bases are shared with TRBD2. V was pared by 2 bases and J by 1 base, with 2 bases of the junction left unmatched. Germline V gene lookup returns CDR1 KGHSH and CDR2 LQKENI. CDR3 size: 16 residues. The CDR3 loop is CASSPGLAGSQETQYF. DNA for the CDR3: TGTGCCAGCTCACCAGGACTAGCGGGATCCCAAGAGACCCAGTACTTC.

The rearrangement joins TRBV27 to TRBJ1-6; D uncertain. The CDR3 has 14 amino acids. CDR1 MNHEY and CDR2 SMNVEV come from the germline V gene (reference sequence). The ends were cut back, 3 bases at V and 8 bases at J, with 11 bases in the middle. In DNA, the CDR3 is TGTGCCAGCAGTTTTTACAGTGTGGATTCACCCCTCCACTTT. It specifies CASSFYSVDSPLHF.

The sample holds a few counts of this clone. This chain uses TRBV18 with TRBJ1-2, with a tentative D call TRBD1 (5 bases). The V and J ends lost 6 bases and 7 bases respectively, with 12 bases between them. The germline V gene encodes CDR1 KGHSH and CDR2 LQKENI. The CDR3 spans 12 residues. In DNA, the CDR3 is TGTGCCAGCTCCCGTTCCGGGGGTGGCTACACCTTC. It codes for CASSRSGGGYTF.

The chain uses TRBV12-3 or TRBV12-4 and TRBJ1-1; 10 positions agree with TRBD1. Trimming took 1 base from V and 10 from J; bases not matched to a gene: 3. There are 13 residues in the CDR3. CDR3 sequence (DNA): TGTGCCAGCAGTTTAGGCGGGACAGGGGCAGCTTTCTTT. It is translated as CASSLGGTGAAFF.

The chain carries TRBV4-2 and TRBJ1-1; no clear D gene. CDR1 and CDR2 (germline): LGHNA, YNFKEQ. CDR3 length equals 14 residues. The V end lost 0 bases, the J end lost 1 base, and 6 bases lay between the germline ends. CDR3 bases: TGTGCCAGCAGCCAAGAGGCGGGGAACACTGAAGCTTTCTTT. Translating it yields CASSQEAGNTEAFF.

J is TRBJ1-3 and V is TRBV19, with a tentative D call TRBD1 (6 bases). The ends were cut back, 8 bases at V and 0 bases at J, with 11 bases in the middle. Germline loops: CDR1 LNHDA, CDR2 SQIVND (reference sequence). The CDR3 spans 14 residues. DNA for the CDR3: TGTGCCAGTCAAACAGGGACCTCTGGAAACACCATATATTTT. It codes for CASQTGTSGNTIYF.

The chain links TRBV10-3 to TRBJ1-2; a possible D gene is TRBD1 (5 bases). Trimming removed 2 bases from V and 8 bases from J, with 9 bases in between. CDR3 length: 12 amino acids. CDR1 ENHRY and CDR2 SYGVKD come from the germline V gene. The CDR3 bases are TGTGCCATCAGTGAGGGGGCTCGGGGCTACACCTTC. Translated, it gives CAISEGARGYTF.

The V and J genes are TRBV30 and TRBJ1-6; maybe TRBD1 (5 bases). V was pared by 3 bases and J by 9 bases, with 6 bases between. The CDR3 sequence is 11 residues long. Germline V gene data show CDR1 as GTSNPN and CDR2 as SVGIG (reference sequence). CDR3 DNA sequence: TGTGCCTGGAGCGACAGTTCACCCCTCCACTTT. It encodes CAWSDSSPLHF. Using reference TRBV30 and TRBJ1-6 for the parts outside the CDR3, the full variable domain is SQTIHQWPATLVQPVGSPLSLECTVEGTSNPNLYWYRQAAGRGLQLLFYSVGIGQISSEVPQNLSASRPQDRQFILSSKKLLLSDSGFYLCAWSDSSPLHFGNGTRLTVT.

V usage is TRBV5-1 and J usage is TRBJ1-4, with 7 bases matching TRBD1. CDR1 SGHRS and CDR2 YFSETQ come from the germline V gene. The CDR3 consists of 16 residues. V was clipped by 4 bases and J by 16 bases; unmatched bases: 22. The CDR3, as DNA: TGCGCCAGCAGCGCCTCCGTCCTAGAGGGGGCCCGAACTGAGTTTTTT. Translated: CASSASVLEGARTEFF.

Comment on this clone: Other DNA sequences in this specimen translate into the identical CDR3. The chain combines TRBV7-2 with TRBJ2-1; 10 nucleotides match TRBD2. CDR3 length: 15 amino acids. V shed 4 bases, J shed 4 bases, and the junction held 4 bases outside the gene matches. The germline V gene has CDR1 SGHTA and CDR2 FQGNSA. CDR3 DNA: TGTGCCAGCAGCTCCGGACTAGCGGTATACAATGAGCAGTTCTTC. Encoded protein: CASSSGLAVYNEQFF. Based on the CDR3 plus reference TRBV7-2 and TRBJ2-1, the full variable domain is GAGVSQSPSNKVTEKGKDVELRCDPISGHTALYWYRQSLGQGLEFLIYFQGNSAPDKSGLPSDRFSAERTGGSVSTLTIQRTQQEDSAVYLCASSSGLAVYNEQFFGPGTRLTVL.

This clone turned up a few times. The V call is TRBV7-2, the J call TRBJ1-4; D is ambiguous. Germline V gene data show CDR1 as SGHTA and CDR2 as FQGNSA. The CDR3 length is 16 residues. The V end lost 3 bases, the J end lost 7 bases, and 18 bases lay between the germline ends. The CDR3 is CASSLESGGFTEKLFF. The CDR3 DNA is TGTGCCAGCAGCTTGGAATCCGGCGGGTTCACTGAAAAACTGTTTTTT.

The gene calls are TRBV5-8 and TRBJ2-3; maybe TRBD1 (6 bases). The CDR3 runs 11 residues. CDR1 and CDR2 from the germline V gene are SGHTS and YDEGEE. V was shortened by 8 bases and J by 8 bases, with 12 bases between the two germline ends. The CDR3: CASTQGLTQYF. In nucleotides, the CDR3 is TGTGCCAGTACCCAGGGGCTTACGCAGTATTTT.

The gene calls are TRBV10-2 and TRBJ1-4; 9 nucleotides align to TRBD1. The V and J ends lost 6 bases and 5 bases, in that order; junction bases with no gene match: 7. This CDR3 region has 15 residues. The germline CDR1 and CDR2 sequences are WSHSY and SAAADI. The CDR3 sequence is CASRQRQGENEKLFF. CDR3 coding DNA: TGCGCCAGCAGGCAAAGACAGGGGGAAAATGAAAAACTGTTTTTT.

The chain has TRBV19 and TRBJ2-7, with 7 bases that match TRBD2. Germline loops: CDR1 LNHDA, CDR2 SQIVND (reference sequence). This CDR3 has 13 residues. J gave up 1 base and V 4 bases, and 1 base lay outside the gene matches. CDR3 region: CASSRGLSYEQYF. CDR3 DNA sequence: TGTGCCAGTAGTAGGGGACTATCCTACGAGCAGTACTTC.

This chain joins TRBV30 and TRBJ2-7, with D possibly matching TRBD1 (5 bases). The germline V gene has CDR1 GTSNPN and CDR2 SVGIG (reference sequence). The CDR3 runs 13 residues. Trimming took off 0 bases at V and 3 bases at J, with 9 bases between the two ends. The CDR3 DNA follows: TGTGCCTGGAGTGTACGGCAGGGCTACGAGCAGTACTTC. Residues: CAWSVRQGYEQYF.

V and J are TRBV11-2 and TRBJ2-3; D remains ambiguous. V lost 5 bases to trimming and J lost 2 bases, with 11 bases between them. CDR1 SGHAT and CDR2 FQNNGV come from the germline V gene. The CDR3 totals 14 residues. The CDR3: CASSPPAATDTQYF. CDR3 sequence (DNA): TGTGCCAGCAGCCCGCCTGCGGCCACAGATACGCAGTATTTT.